The 25 T cell receptor beta chains presented below share a single source sample, sequenced in a study of T cell changes during pregnancy in multiple sclerosis. Data came from immunoSEQ multiplex PCR; TCRdb stores just in-frame clones and leaves some out. Found here are 45,000 to 60,000 clones, more than 80% of them singletons; the top ten hold less than 0.4%. The sequences come from CD4+ T cells from peripheral blood mononuclear cells, collected before pregnancy. These receptors all stem from a female donor with multiple sclerosis, enrolled in a pregnancy study.

The V and J genes are TRBV6-1 and TRBJ1-1; TRBD1 matches at 12 bases. The CDR3 spans 17 residues. Germline V gene data show CDR1 as MNHNS and CDR2 as SASEGT. The trim removed 0 bases at V and 6 bases at J, leaving 8 bases unmatched. The CDR3 nucleotides read TGTGCCAGCAGTGAAGCCCGGGACAGGGGGCGCAAGGCTGAAGCTTTCTTT. Amino acid sequence: CASSEARDRGRKAEAFF.

V is TRBV27 and J is TRBJ1-1, with a tentative D call TRBD1 (5 bases). This CDR3 region has 15 residues. Per the germline V gene, CDR1 is MNHEY and CDR2 is SMNVEV (reference sequence). Trimming took 3 bases from V and 0 from J, leaving 11 bases between them. The CDR3 loop is CASSFTGRVNTEAFF. The CDR3 DNA reads as TGTGCCAGCAGTTTCACAGGACGAGTGAACACTGAAGCTTTCTTT.

J is TRBJ2-7 and V is TRBV10-2, with TRBD2 identical over 11 bases. Germline CDR1 reads WSHSY; CDR2 reads SAAADI. The CDR3 length is 13 residues. V was pared by 7 bases and J by 6 bases, with 5 bases of the junction left unmatched. The CDR3 region has the DNA TGCGCCAGCATAGCGGGAGGGCCGTTCGAGCAGTACTTC. It codes for CASIAGGPFEQYF.

The chain couples TRBV2 to TRBJ2-1; TRBD2 matches at 10 bases. CDR1 and CDR2 from the germline V gene are SNHLY and FYNNEI. The ends lost 0 bases at V and 5 bases at J; junction bases unmatched: 7. This CDR3 spans 17 amino acids. The CDR3 DNA follows: TGTGCCAGCAGTGAAGCTAGCGGGAGGATCCCTGACAATGAGCAGTTCTTC. Its translation is CASSEASGRIPDNEQFF.

This chain connects TRBV19 to TRBJ2-6; the match to TRBD1 covers 7 bases. V trimming: 3 bases; J trimming: 0 bases; junction bases outside the gene matches: 8. Germline V gene data show CDR1 as LNHDA and CDR2 as SQIVND (reference sequence). The CDR3 loop spans 18 amino acids. CDR3 coding DNA: TGTGCCAGTAGTATCCGCCCACAGGGGTACTCTGGGGCCAACGTCCTGACTTTC. Protein: CASSIRPQGYSGANVLTF.

The chain links TRBV5-4 to TRBJ2-3; 8 bases are a match to TRBD1. The junction had 8 bases not matched to a gene; V was cut back by 4 bases and J by 4 bases. The CDR3 covers 15 residues. The V gene's germline CDR1 is SGHNT and CDR2 YYREEE (reference sequence). CDR3 DNA sequence: TGTGCCAGCAGCGTAGGACAGGGCGGCTCAGATACGCAGTATTTT. Amino acid sequence: CASSVGQGGSDTQYF.

The V and J genes are TRBV6-1 and TRBJ1-4, with D hard to call. The V gene's germline CDR1 is MNHNS and CDR2 SASEGT. Trimming took off 5 bases at V and 8 bases at J, with 6 bases between the two ends. CDR3 length: 11 amino acids. The CDR3 here is CASSRGEKLFF. The CDR3 bases are TGTGCCAGCAGTCGCGGGGAAAAACTGTTTTTT.

The chain carries TRBV19 and TRBJ1-1; 7 bases line up with TRBD1. This CDR3 is 14 amino acids long. Trimming removed 5 bases from V and 5 bases from J; junction bases left unmatched: 8. Germline V gene lookup returns CDR1 LNHDA and CDR2 SQIVND (reference sequence). The CDR3 nucleotides read TGTGCCAGTAGTTCCCAGGGGGGATGGACTGAAGCTTTCTTT. Its protein is CASSSQGGWTEAFF.

The chain combines TRBV18 with TRBJ2-7, with 9 bases aligning to TRBD1. Germline trimming cut 4 bases from V and 1 base from J; bases unmatched to any gene: 5. Germline-derived CDR1 and CDR2 are KGHSH and LQKENI. The CDR3 sequence is 15 residues long. CDR3 coding DNA: TGTGCCAGCTCACTGGACAGGGGACCATCCTACGAGCAGTACTTC. Translation gives CASSLDRGPSYEQYF.

The chain carries TRBV19 and TRBJ1-2; no clear D gene. Between the trimmed V and J ends, which lost 2 bases and 1 base, there was a span of 11 bases. Per germline, CDR1 LNHDA and CDR2 SQIVND (reference sequence). The CDR3 length is 15 residues. The CDR3 DNA is TGTGCCAGTAGTATACGGGGAGCGGGTAACTATGGCTACACCTTC. Translating gives CASSIRGAGNYGYTF.

J is TRBJ2-3 and V is TRBV18; D uncertain. The germline gives CDR1 KGHSH, CDR2 LQKENI. V lost 8 bases to trimming and J lost 3 bases, with 9 bases between them. The CDR3 runs to 12 residues. The chain's CDR3 is CASLPGTDTQYF. DNA of the CDR3: TGTGCCAGCCTCCCCGGTACAGATACGCAGTATTTT. Combining the CDR3 with reference TRBV18 and TRBJ2-3 gives the whole variable domain NAGVMQNPRHLVRRRGQEARLRCSPMKGHSHVYWYRQLPEEGLKFMVYLQKENIIDESGMPKERFSAEFPKEGPSILRIQQVVRGDSAAYFCASLPGTDTQYFGPGTRLTVL.

This clone occurred a few times. The chain recombines TRBV19 with TRBJ2-7, with D possibly TRBD1 on 6 matching bases. V was pared by 10 bases and J by 4 bases, with 11 bases between. Germline V gives CDR1 LNHDA, CDR2 SQIVND (reference sequence). The CDR3 extends over 11 amino acids. The chain's CDR3 is CATRRGYEQYF. CDR3 sequence (DNA): TGTGCCACCCGCAGGGGTTACGAGCAGTACTTC.

CDR3 nucleotides: TGTGCCAGCAGTCCAATTTCCCCTGGAAACACCATATATTTT. Protein: CASSPISPGNTIYF. The chain has TRBV28 and TRBJ1-3; D gene ambiguous. CDR3 length: 14 residues. Germline values: CDR1 MDHEN, CDR2 SYDVKM. V was pared by 5 bases and J by 2 bases, with 10 bases between. The entire variable domain, with the rest obtained from reference TRBV28 and TRBJ1-3, is as follows: DVKVTQSSRYLVKRTGEKVFLECVQDMDHENMFWYRQDPGLGLRLIYFSYDVKMKEKGDIPEGYSVSREKKERFSLILESASTNQTSMYLCASSPISPGNTIYFGEGSWLTVV.

This clone was observed once. J is TRBJ1-5 and V is TRBV2; D not resolved. CDR3 size: 14 residues. V lost 8 bases, J lost 0 bases, and 11 bases lay in between. Per the germline V gene, CDR1 is SNHLY and CDR2 is FYNNEI. Here the CDR3 reads CASQQGSSNQPQHF. The CDR3 region has the DNA TGTGCCAGCCAACAAGGGAGTAGCAATCAGCCCCAGCATTTT. Full variable domain (missing parts from reference TRBV2 and TRBJ1-5): EPEVTQTPSHQVTQMGQEVILRCVPISNHLYFYWYRQILGQKVEFLVSFYNNEISEKSEIFDDQFSVERPDGSNFTLKIRSTKLEDSAMYFCASQQGSSNQPQHFGDGTRLSIL.

The V gene is TRBV27, the J gene TRBJ1-2; TRBD1 matches 9 bases. Germline V gene lookup returns CDR1 MNHEY and CDR2 SMNVEV (reference sequence). Trimming cost V 7 bases and J 3 bases; bases outside gene matches: 3. This CDR3 is 13 amino acids long. The CDR3 coding sequence is TGTGCCAGCAAGGGACAGGGCGACTATGGCTACACCTTC. The encoded protein is CASKGQGDYGYTF.

The gene calls are TRBV7-3 and TRBJ2-7; D uncertain. In germline, CDR1 is SGHTA, CDR2 FQGTGA. Trimming pared 3 bases from V and 3 bases from J, leaving 15 bases between. This CDR3 contains 15 residues. In DNA form, the CDR3 reads TGTGCCAGCAGCTTTGAGCCGGCGGCTTTCTACGAGCAGTACTTC. Amino acid sequence: CASSFEPAAFYEQYF.

J is TRBJ2-1 and V is TRBV12-5, with TRBD1 identical over 9 bases. CDR3 length equals 17 residues. Germline trimming cut 0 bases from V and 4 bases from J; bases unmatched to any gene: 7. Per germline, CDR1 LGHNT and CDR2 FRNRAP. As DNA, the CDR3 is TGTGCTAGTGGTTTGGTACTTGGGACAGGGACTTACAATGAGCAGTTCTTC. Translating it yields CASGLVLGTGTYNEQFF.

The CDR3 loop is CASSDRLQGMGNQPQHF. The CDR3 DNA reads as TGTGCCAGCAGTGACCGTCTACAGGGAATGGGCAATCAGCCCCAGCATTTT. V usage is TRBV6-1 and J usage is TRBJ1-5; D is possibly TRBD1 (6 bases). V was cut by 3 bases and J by 2 bases, with 17 bases left in between. There are 17 residues in the CDR3. Germline assignment: CDR1 MNHNS and CDR2 SASEGT.

The genes are TRBV6-6 and TRBJ2-1; 8 nucleotides align to TRBD2. The CDR3 consists of 14 residues. Germline loops: CDR1 MNHNY, CDR2 SVGAGI (reference sequence). V shed 6 bases, J shed 0 bases, and the junction held 1 base outside the gene matches. The CDR3 loop is CASRTSDSYNEQFF. CDR3 in DNA: TGTGCCAGCAGGACTAGCGACTCCTACAATGAGCAGTTCTTC.

This clone was counted between two and nine times. This chain connects TRBV7-9 to TRBJ2-2; D uncertain. Germline V lookup: CDR1 SEHNR, CDR2 FQNEAQ (reference sequence). V was pared by 0 bases and J by 5 bases, with 13 bases between. The CDR3 has 16 residues. The CDR3 nucleotides read TGTGCCAGCAGCTTAGCGATTCCTCGGGTAACCGGGGAGCTGTTTTTT. Translated: CASSLAIPRVTGELFF.

This clone has only a few counts. The V and J genes are TRBV5-1 and TRBJ2-2; D call uncertain. The V end was cut by 4 bases, the J end by 3 bases, with 10 bases between. CDR1 is SGHRS, CDR2 YFSETQ, per germline. The CDR3 is 14 amino acids. DNA of the CDR3: TGCGCCAGCAGCACCGAGGTAGACACCGGGGAGCTGTTTTTT. It codes for CASSTEVDTGELFF.

As regards this clone: The same CDR3 also results from other DNA sequences found in this sample. The V call is TRBV18, the J call TRBJ1-5; TRBD1 is a possible D gene (6 bases). CDR3 length: 14 residues. V lost 1 base, J lost 4 bases, and 8 bases lay in between. CDR1 KGHSH and CDR2 LQKENI come from the germline V gene. In DNA, the CDR3 is TGTGCCAGCTCACCACAGGGGGGGAATCAGCCCCAGCATTTT. Protein: CASSPQGGNQPQHF.

V gene TRBV28 combines with J gene TRBJ1-4; D is undetermined. The CDR3 sequence is 13 residues long. Trimming removed 2 bases from V and 11 bases from J, with 12 bases in between. Germline values: CDR1 MDHEN, CDR2 SYDVKM. This chain's CDR3 is CASSLVGVAKLFF. The CDR3 DNA is TGTGCCAGCAGTTTAGTCGGGGTTGCGAAACTGTTTTTT.

The chain links TRBV27 to TRBJ2-7, with TRBD2 as a possible D gene (6 bases). V lost 2 bases and J 6 bases, leaving 8 bases between the germline ends. The CDR3 spans 12 residues. Germline V gene sequence: CDR1 MNHEY, CDR2 SMNVEV (reference sequence). The CDR3 region is CASSLSGFEQYF. CDR3 nucleotides: TGTGCCAGCAGTTTAAGCGGGTTCGAGCAGTACTTC.

CDR3 coding DNA: TGTGCCAGCAGTGACCTAGGGGTGAACACTGAAGCTTTCTTT. Its translation: CASSDLGVNTEAFF. The chain links TRBV25-1 to TRBJ1-1; D perhaps matches TRBD1 (5 bases). The germline V and J ends were trimmed by 3 bases and 0 bases, with 8 bases remaining between them. Germline-derived CDR1 and CDR2 are MGHDK and SYGVNS. This CDR3 contains 14 residues.